The T cell receptor beta chain described here comes from a study of glioma-infiltrating T cells after dendritic cell vaccination. At the level of the study: At biweekly intervals, patients got three intradermal dendritic cell vaccine injections.

PBMC sampling occurred before vaccination, two weeks after the third dose, and at progression. The CDR3 is 13 amino acids. Per germline, CDR1 WNHNN and CDR2 SYGVQD (reference sequence). Trimming cost V 5 bases and J 3 bases, with 8 bases left between them. The PCR used 60 V beta and 13 J beta primers. Profiling relied on immunoSEQ multiplex PCR, and the TCRdb table lists in-frame clones only, not all of them. Counted here are about 95,000 clones, more than 75% occurring once; the ten biggest clones make up just under 3%. This sequence originates from a human donor with glioblastoma. The chain uses TRBV10-1 and TRBJ1-5, with D tentatively TRBD1 (6 bases). Sequenced here: blood, sampled before dendritic cell vaccination. CDR3 bases: TGCGCCAGCAGTACAGGGAACAATCAGCCCCAGCATTTT. It is translated as CASSTGNNQPQHF.